The 10 T cell receptor beta chains presented below share a single source sample, sequenced in a study of type 1 regulatory T cells. The antigens of these receptors remain unknown. MiXCR was run by TCRdb on the reads, yielding one entry per CDR3 protein. The sample has more than 50,000 distinct CDR3 sequences, 62% seen once. The material sequenced was cultured non-Tr1 T cells, either the whole culture or a sorted T cell fraction (not recorded which). These TCRs come from a human donor in good health.

The V and J genes are TRBV4-3 and TRBJ2-1, with D possibly TRBD2 on 6 matching bases. Germline V gene sequence: CDR1 LGHNA, CDR2 YSLEER. The CDR3 is made up of 13 amino acids. V was shortened by 4 bases and J by 3 bases, with 7 bases between the two germline ends. CDR3 protein: CASSPDYYNEQFF. CDR3 sequence (DNA): TGCGCCAGCAGCCCGGACTACTACAATGAGCAGTTCTTC.

The chain uses TRBV20-1 and TRBJ1-2; 10 bases map to TRBD1. Trimming at V came to 4 bases and at J to 2 bases, leaving 4 bases not matched to a gene. CDR1 and CDR2 (germline): DFQATT, SNEGSKA (reference sequence). The CDR3 sequence is 14 residues long. This CDR3 is CSATGTGENYGYTF. The DNA of the CDR3 is TGCAGTGCTACCGGGACAGGGGAGAACTATGGCTACACCTTC.

The chain is built from TRBV7-2 and TRBJ2-1; 8 bases align to TRBD2. Germline CDR1 and CDR2: SGHTA and FQGNSA. The V gene end was trimmed by 0 bases and the J gene end by 6 bases; junction bases not matched to a gene: 10. The CDR3 spans 17 residues. The CDR3 protein is CASSLAPSPGGPNEQFF. Written as DNA, the CDR3 is TGTGCCAGCAGCTTAGCCCCATCTCCGGGAGGGCCCAATGAGCAGTTCTTC. Full variable domain (rest looked up from reference TRBV7-2 and TRBJ2-1): GAGVSQSPSNKVTEKGKDVELRCDPISGHTALYWYRQSLGQGLEFLIYFQGNSAPDKSGLPSDRFSAERTGGSVSTLTIQRTQQEDSAVYLCASSLAPSPGGPNEQFFGPGTRLTVL.

This clonotype was counted only a few times. J is TRBJ2-2 and V is TRBV2; TRBD2 is a possible D gene (5 bases). V was shortened by 1 base and J by 5 bases, with 8 bases between the two germline ends. The V gene's germline CDR1 is SNHLY and CDR2 FYNNEI. This CDR3 spans 14 amino acids. The CDR3, as DNA: TGTGCCAGCAGTGAAGTTGGCGGGACCGGGGAGCTGTTTTTT. It encodes CASSEVGGTGELFF.

The genes are TRBV2 and TRBJ1-6; 7 nucleotides line up with TRBD1. Trimming took 6 bases from V and 10 from J; bases not matched to a gene: 12. This CDR3 is 15 amino acids long. Germline CDR1 SNHLY, CDR2 FYNNEI. CDR3: CASREQGQISSPLHF. CDR3 coding DNA: TGTGCCAGCAGGGAACAGGGACAGATATCCTCACCCCTCCACTTT.

The V gene is TRBV10-3, the J gene TRBJ2-5; 7 bases are shared with TRBD1. The germline V gene encodes CDR1 ENHRY and CDR2 SYGVKD. The CDR3 is made up of 16 amino acids. The trim removed 3 bases at V and 1 base at J, leaving 8 bases unmatched. Here the CDR3 reads CAISDPDRRIQETQYF. The CDR3 DNA follows: TGTGCCATCAGTGATCCGGACAGGAGGATCCAAGAGACCCAGTACTTC.

This clonotype was seen a handful of times. The chain links TRBV3-1 to TRBJ2-2, with no clear D. The CDR3 totals 11 residues. In germline, CDR1 is LGHDT, CDR2 YNNKEL (reference sequence). The V end was cut by 3 bases, the J end by 8 bases, with 4 bases between. CDR3 bases: TGTGCCAGCAGCCAGCAAGGGGAGCTGTTTTTT. Translating it yields CASSQQGELFF.

The CDR3 DNA is TGTGCCAGCAGCACTCGGACTAGCGCCACAGATACGCAGTATTTT. Translated: CASSTRTSATDTQYF. V and J are TRBV13 and TRBJ2-3; 9 bases match TRBD2. This CDR3 has 15 amino acids. Losses at the gene ends were 5 bases for V and 2 bases for J; bases not matched to a gene: 5. Germline loops: CDR1 PRHDT, CDR2 FYEKMQ (reference sequence).

This clonotype was observed a handful of times. CDR3 sequence: CSARVRETQYF. Written as DNA, the CDR3 is TGCAGTGCTAGGGTCCGGGAGACCCAGTACTTC. V is TRBV20-1 and J is TRBJ2-5; D not resolved. Trimming removed 3 bases from V and 5 bases from J, with 7 bases in between. Germline V gene lookup returns CDR1 DFQATT and CDR2 SNEGSKA (reference sequence). The CDR3 covers 11 residues.

V gene TRBV3-1 combines with J gene TRBJ2-2; the match to TRBD2 covers 10 bases. Germline values: CDR1 LGHDT, CDR2 YNNKEL (reference sequence). This CDR3 has 16 residues. J gave up 7 bases and V 4 bases, and 9 bases lay outside the gene matches. CDR3 in amino acids: CASSRRGPSGSGELFF. DNA for the CDR3: TGTGCCAGCAGCCGACGTGGGCCTAGCGGGAGCGGGGAGCTGTTTTTT.